A single sample gave rise to the 15 T cell receptor beta chains below, sequenced in a study of blood T cell repertoires in COVID-19. Only in-frame clones appear in the TCRdb table, and some are missing; sequencing was by immunoSEQ multiplex PCR. The data show roughly 110,000 clones, about 81% seen once. Input material: peripheral blood. The receptors here all came from a man aged 65 to 85 with acute or convalescent COVID-19.

The chain links TRBV5-4 to TRBJ2-1; TRBD2 matches at 7 bases. V dropped 4 bases and J dropped 5; count of bases not matched to a gene: 6. The germline CDR1 and CDR2 sequences are SGHNT and YYREEE (reference sequence). The CDR3 covers 14 residues. The CDR3 DNA is TGTGCCAGCAGCGCACGGGACTATGACAATGAGCAGTTCTTC. Amino acid sequence: CASSARDYDNEQFF.

The chain uses TRBV7-9 and TRBJ1-1, with 7 bases matching TRBD1. V lost 5 bases, J lost 0 bases, and 6 bases stayed unmatched. Germline V gene data show CDR1 as SEHNR and CDR2 as FQNEAQ (reference sequence). This CDR3 comprises 15 residues. CDR3 nucleotides: TGTGCCAGCAGCCCGAGGGGACAGATGAACACTGAAGCTTTCTTT. It yields the protein CASSPRGQMNTEAFF.

The chain carries TRBV6-4 and TRBJ2-5, with D maybe TRBD2 (6 bases). The length of the CDR3 is 13 residues. V was shortened by 4 bases and J by 5 bases, with 11 bases between the two germline ends. Germline CDR1 reads MRHNA; CDR2 reads SNTAGT. The CDR3 DNA reads TGTGCCAGCAGTGGCGGGGCAGGGGAGACCCAGTACTTC. It codes for CASSGGAGETQYF.

The gene calls are TRBV7-9 and TRBJ1-4; perhaps TRBD1 as D (6 bases). This CDR3 is built from 14 residues. The ends were cut back, 2 bases at V and 7 bases at J, with 11 bases in the middle. The germline CDR1 and CDR2 sequences are SEHNR and FQNEAQ (reference sequence). The CDR3 sequence: CASSLLGAGEKLFF. In DNA form, the CDR3 reads TGTGCCAGCAGCTTATTGGGGGCGGGTGAAAAACTGTTTTTT.

This chain's CDR3 is CASSSAEAFF. The DNA for the CDR3 is TGTGCCAGCAGTTCAGCGGAAGCTTTCTTT. The chain combines TRBV6-7 with TRBJ1-1, with no clear D. TRBV6-7 is labeled an ORF, and its function is uncertain. The CDR3 spans 10 residues. V lost 4 bases and J lost 8, with 5 bases in between.

CDR3 region: CASSFEAGVNQPQHF. The CDR3 nucleotides are TGTGCCAGCAGTTTCGAGGCAGGGGTCAATCAGCCCCAGCATTTT. V and J are TRBV28 and TRBJ1-5; D is possibly TRBD1 (6 bases). Germline V gene data show CDR1 as MDHEN and CDR2 as SYDVKM. Trimming stripped 3 bases from V and 3 bases from J, with 12 bases between. The CDR3 is 15 amino acids. The variable domain in full, with the rest retrieved from reference TRBV28 and TRBJ1-5, is DVKVTQSSRYLVKRTGEKVFLECVQDMDHENMFWYRQDPGLGLRLIYFSYDVKMKEKGDIPEGYSVSREKKERFSLILESASTNQTSMYLCASSFEAGVNQPQHFGDGTRLSIL.

CDR3 DNA sequence: TGTGCCAGCTCAGGAGGGACAGGCTACGAGCAGTACTTC. Translation gives CASSGGTGYEQYF. V gene TRBV18 combines with J gene TRBJ2-7, with TRBD1 matching 8 bases. Trimming at V came to 5 bases and at J to 3 bases, leaving 3 bases not matched to a gene. Germline values: CDR1 KGHSH, CDR2 LQKENI. The CDR3 length is 13 residues.

V and J are TRBV19 and TRBJ2-7; 12 bases agree with TRBD1. In germline, CDR1 is LNHDA, CDR2 SQIVND (reference sequence). The CDR3 has 16 amino acids. With 5 bases clipped from V and 5 bases from J, the junction kept 10 bases outside the gene matches. Written as DNA, the CDR3 is TGTGCCAGTAGTCGAACCCCGGGACAGGGGGCTCACGAGCAGTACTTC. It yields the protein CASSRTPGQGAHEQYF.

This sequence joins TRBV5-1 and TRBJ1-4, with D perhaps TRBD1 (5 bases). The V and J ends lost 0 bases and 7 bases respectively, with 13 bases between them. Germline assignment: CDR1 SGHRS and CDR2 YFSETQ. There are 15 residues in the CDR3. The CDR3 DNA follows: TGCGCCAGCAGCTTGGCCGTGGGGCGCTTTGAAAAACTGTTTTTT. Translated: CASSLAVGRFEKLFF. Filled out from reference TRBV5-1 and TRBJ1-4, the complete variable domain reads KAGVTQTPRYLIKTRGQQVTLSCSPISGHRSVSWYQQTPGQGLQFLFEYFSETQRNKGNFPGRFSGRQFSNSRSEMNVSTLELGDSALYLCASSLAVGRFEKLFFGSGTQLSVL.

This clone showed up just a few times. The V gene is TRBV15, the J gene TRBJ1-2; D perhaps matches TRBD1 (5 bases). The CDR3 has 13 residues. V was cut by 0 bases and J by 5 bases, with 7 bases left in between. Germline V gene lookup returns CDR1 LNHNV and CDR2 YYDKDF (reference sequence). CDR3 residues: CATSRDTGYGYTF. CDR3 nucleotides: TGTGCCACCAGCAGAGATACAGGTTATGGCTACACCTTC.

This sequence joins TRBV11-2 and TRBJ2-6, with no clear D. Germline CDR1 reads SGHAT; CDR2 reads FQNNGV. V lost 5 bases, J lost 0 bases, and 2 bases lay in between. This CDR3 spans 13 amino acids. In DNA form, the CDR3 reads TGTGCCAGCAGCCACTCTGGGGCCAACGTCCTGACTTTC. Translation: CASSHSGANVLTF.

V gene TRBV28 combines with J gene TRBJ2-6, with TRBD1 as a possible D gene (6 bases). Trimming shortened V by 7 bases and J by 3 bases, and 13 bases separated the two germline ends. This CDR3 region has 15 residues. Germline V gives CDR1 MDHEN, CDR2 SYDVKM. The CDR3 bases are TGTGCCAGCAAGACAAGGGGGTTTGGGGCCAACGTCCTGACTTTC. Its translation: CASKTRGFGANVLTF.

The chain recombines TRBV5-6 with TRBJ2-3, with D unresolved. The germline V gene encodes CDR1 SGHDT and CDR2 YYEEEE. Trimming shortened V by 0 bases and J by 0 bases, and 11 bases separated the two germline ends. The CDR3 loop spans 16 amino acids. CDR3 sequence reads: CASSLGEAASTDTQYF. In DNA, the CDR3 is TGTGCCAGCAGCTTGGGAGAGGCAGCTAGCACAGATACGCAGTATTTT.

The rearrangement uses TRBV3-1 (or the pseudogene TRBV3-2) and TRBJ1-2, with D perhaps TRBD1 (6 bases). Trimming took off 1 base at V and 0 bases at J, with 21 bases between the two ends. The CDR3 totals 19 residues. Looked up from germline, CDR1 is LGHDT and CDR2 is YNNKEL (reference sequence). The CDR3 nucleotides are TGTGCCAGCAGCCAAGCGGGGGGAGGGGGAAGGGCCTCTAACTATGGCTACACCTTC. Protein: CASSQAGGGGRASNYGYTF.

About this clone itself: Within the sample, other DNA sequences also encode this same CDR3. The chain links TRBV5-1 to TRBJ1-5; D call uncertain. This CDR3 spans 14 amino acids. Deletions cut 0 bases from V and 0 bases from J, with 4 bases between. The germline V gene has CDR1 SGHRS and CDR2 YFSETQ. CDR3 bases: TGCGCCAGCAGCTTGGGCGGTAGCAATCAGCCCCAGCATTTT. Its translation: CASSLGGSNQPQHF.